This T cell receptor (beta chain) comes out of a study of cytomegalovirus exposure and HLA in healthy donors. Study background: The roughly 120 million unique TCR beta sequences, from around 200 million T cells, were found by an earlier analysis.

Germline V gene lookup returns CDR1 LGHNT and CDR2 FRNRAP. V shed 8 bases, J shed 2 bases, and the junction held 10 bases outside the gene matches. The CDR3 is made up of 15 amino acids. Use of 60 Vbeta and 13 Jbeta primers characterized the PCR. The assay was immunoSEQ multiplex PCR, and TCRdb's table has in-frame clones only and misses some. Recorded for this sample: around 150,000 clones. This TCR was recovered from a woman aged 60-75 years in good health and CMV-seronegative. The source material was PBMCs. The gene calls are TRBV12-5 and TRBJ2-3, with 7 bases that match TRBD2. Written as DNA, the CDR3 is TGTGCTAGTAAGGAGGGCGGGGGTATCACAGATACGCAGTATTTT. Translating it yields CASKEGGGITDTQYF.